The sequence of this T cell receptor (beta chain) was determined in a study of blood T cell repertoires in COVID-19. Turning to the study itself: The samples span acute and convalescent COVID-19 from the United States, Italy and Spain.

In the authors' methods: The authors estimated nucleated cell counts from reference gene primer amplification. Sequenced by immunoSEQ multiplex PCR; TCRdb stores in-frame clones only, minus some. V and J calls and clone size are as listed in that table; D and trimming were resolved from the DNA. The table records some 190,000 clones, approximately 90% of them present only once. Germline-derived CDR1 and CDR2 are SGHRS and YFSETQ. This CDR3 has 13 residues. Trimming took 0 bases from V and 6 from J, leaving 7 bases between them. What was sequenced was peripheral blood. This chain joins TRBV5-1 and TRBJ1-5; D gene unclear. This TCR was recovered from a human donor in a cohort sampled during active COVID-19. CDR3 region: CASSLGPSQPQHF. The CDR3 nucleotides read TGCGCCAGCAGCTTGGGCCCCAGTCAGCCCCAGCATTTT.